This T cell receptor beta chain was sequenced during a study of molecular identifiers for immune sequencing clone quantification. This clonotype was counted only a few times. The CD8+CD4-CCR7+CD45RA+ phenotype defined the sorted naive CD8 T cells. MiXCR, run by TCRdb on the PCR reads, gives a single entry per CDR3 protein. The sample carries 79,000 or so distinct CDR3 sequences, around 25% recorded once. The germline V gene has CDR1 LGHDT and CDR2 YNNKEL (reference sequence). CDR3 size: 16 residues. V lost 4 bases and J lost 4; bases outside the gene matches: 8. This receptor was obtained from a human donor in good health. Some libraries in this study had Jurkat cell RNA spiked in. Sample: naive CD8+ T cells from blood, with Jurkat cell RNA spiked in. Documented subset: FACS-sorted CD8+CD4-CCR7+CD45RA+ naive T cells. This chain joins TRBV3-1 and TRBJ1-4, with TRBD1 matching 8 bases. The CDR3 DNA sequence: TGTGCCAGCAGCCCGACGCGGACAGGGTTTAATGAAAAACTGTTTTTT. Amino acids: CASSPTRTGFNEKLFF.